The present entry profiles one TCR beta chain with its context. Trimming shortened V by 2 bases and J by 8 bases, and 12 bases separated the two germline ends. CDR3 length: 12 residues. Germline-derived CDR1 and CDR2 are SQVTM and ANQGSEA. The data were obtained in a study of blood T cell repertoires in COVID-19. The wider study: Spain, Italy and the United States supplied samples that represented acute and convalescent COVID-19. PBMCs, B-cell-depleted T cells, or T cells were the source of the cDNA or gDNA that made up the material.

Per the original methods: Researchers report that nucleated cell counts were estimated from reference gene primer amplification. Here immunoSEQ multiplex PCR was the method, and the copy in TCRdb shows in-frame clones only, minus some. That table gives V, J and clone size, and the DNA gave D and trimming. The profile shows 150,000 or so clones, 84% of them singletons. The rearrangement uses TRBV29-1 and TRBJ1-1; D gene ambiguous. Sequenced: peripheral blood. This clonotype originated in a man between 18 and 29 years old with active or convalescent COVID-19. The CDR3 region is CSVEFYPGEAFF. In nucleotides, the CDR3 is TGCAGCGTTGAATTTTACCCGGGGGAAGCTTTCTTT.